This T cell receptor beta chain was recovered during a study of shared clonotypes between healthy human individuals. A remark on this clone: Its cognate antigen is unknown.

CDR1 is MGHRA and CDR2 is YSYEKL in the germline V gene. V was clipped by 4 bases and J by 4 bases; unmatched bases: 7. The CDR3 runs to 14 residues. Regarding the study as a whole: It was only blood that was sampled, and tissue repertoires likely differ.

Sequenced by immunoSEQ multiplex PCR; TCRdb stores in-frame clones only, minus some. Of some 2,000,000 clones listed, about 95% are singletons. CD45RO-negative CD8 cells positively selected for CCR7 made up the naive population, which excluded terminally differentiated effector memory CD45RA+ cells. This sequence joins TRBV4-1 and TRBJ2-7, with 7 bases identical to TRBD2. The TCR sequence derives from a man younger than 35 in good health. Input material: naive CD8+ T cells sorted from blood. The CDR3 sequence is CASSLGGGPYEQYF. Here the CDR3 DNA reads TGCGCCAGCAGCCTGGGGGGGGGACCGTACGAGCAGTACTTC.